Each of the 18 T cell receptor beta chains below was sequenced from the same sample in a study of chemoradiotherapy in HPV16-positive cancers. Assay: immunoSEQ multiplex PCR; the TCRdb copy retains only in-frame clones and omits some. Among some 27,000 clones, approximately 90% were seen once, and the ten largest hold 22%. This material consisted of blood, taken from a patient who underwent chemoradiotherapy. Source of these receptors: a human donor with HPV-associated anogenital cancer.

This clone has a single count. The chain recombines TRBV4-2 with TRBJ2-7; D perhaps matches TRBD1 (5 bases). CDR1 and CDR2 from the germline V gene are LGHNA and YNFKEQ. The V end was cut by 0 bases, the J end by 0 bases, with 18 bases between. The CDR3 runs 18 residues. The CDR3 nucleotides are TGTGCCAGCAGCCAAGAAAGGACGCGACAGCACCTCTCCTACGAGCAGTACTTC. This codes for CASSQERTRQHLSYEQYF.

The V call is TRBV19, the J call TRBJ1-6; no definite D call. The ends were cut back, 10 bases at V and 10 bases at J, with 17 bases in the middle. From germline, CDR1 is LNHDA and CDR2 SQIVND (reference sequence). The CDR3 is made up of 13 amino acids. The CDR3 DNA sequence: TGTGCCACCCACACTGGGCAATCCTCACCCCTCCACTTT. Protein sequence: CATHTGQSSPLHF.

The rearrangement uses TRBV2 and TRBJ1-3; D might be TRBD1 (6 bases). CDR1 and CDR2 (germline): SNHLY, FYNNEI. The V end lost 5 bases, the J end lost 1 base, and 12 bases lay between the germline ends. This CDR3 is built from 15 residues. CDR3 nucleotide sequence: TGTGCCAGCAGTTATACAGGGAGTTCTGGAAACACCATATATTTT. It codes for CASSYTGSSGNTIYF.

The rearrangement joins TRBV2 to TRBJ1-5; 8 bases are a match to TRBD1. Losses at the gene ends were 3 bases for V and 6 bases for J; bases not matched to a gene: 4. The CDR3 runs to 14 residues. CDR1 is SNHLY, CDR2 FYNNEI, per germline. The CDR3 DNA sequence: TGTGCCAGCAGTGAGGGAACAGGGGGTCAGCCCCAGCATTTT. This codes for CASSEGTGGQPQHF. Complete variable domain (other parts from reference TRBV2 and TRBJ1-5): EPEVTQTPSHQVTQMGQEVILRCVPISNHLYFYWYRQILGQKVEFLVSFYNNEISEKSEIFDDQFSVERPDGSNFTLKIRSTKLEDSAMYFCASSEGTGGQPQHFGDGTRLSIL.

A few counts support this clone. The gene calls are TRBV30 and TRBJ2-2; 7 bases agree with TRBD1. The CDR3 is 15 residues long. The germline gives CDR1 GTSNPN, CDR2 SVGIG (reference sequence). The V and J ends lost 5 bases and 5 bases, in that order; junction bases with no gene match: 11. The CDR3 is CAWLNRGVGTGELFF. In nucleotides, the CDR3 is TGTGCCTGGCTCAACAGGGGTGTTGGGACCGGGGAGCTGTTTTTT.

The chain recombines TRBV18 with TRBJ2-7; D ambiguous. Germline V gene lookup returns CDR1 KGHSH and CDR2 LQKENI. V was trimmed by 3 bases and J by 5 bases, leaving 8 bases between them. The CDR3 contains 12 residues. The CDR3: CASSPNSNEQYF. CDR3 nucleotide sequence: TGTGCCAGCTCACCGAACAGCAACGAGCAGTACTTC.

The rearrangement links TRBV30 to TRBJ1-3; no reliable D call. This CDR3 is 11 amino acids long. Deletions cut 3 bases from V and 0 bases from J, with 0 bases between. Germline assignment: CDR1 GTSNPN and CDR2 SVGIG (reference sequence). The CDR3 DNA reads TGTGCCTGGAGCTCTGGAAACACCATATATTTT. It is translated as CAWSSGNTIYF.

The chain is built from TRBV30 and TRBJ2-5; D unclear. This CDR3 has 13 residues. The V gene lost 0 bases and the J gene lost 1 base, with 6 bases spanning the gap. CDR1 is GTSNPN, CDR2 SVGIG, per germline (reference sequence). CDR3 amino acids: CAWSVGSQETQYF. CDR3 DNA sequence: TGTGCCTGGAGTGTAGGGTCCCAAGAGACCCAGTACTTC.

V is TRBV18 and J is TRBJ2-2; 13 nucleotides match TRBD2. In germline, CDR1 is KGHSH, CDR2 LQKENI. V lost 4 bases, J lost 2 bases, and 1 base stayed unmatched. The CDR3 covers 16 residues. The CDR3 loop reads CASSQGLAGNTGELFF. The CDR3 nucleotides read TGTGCCAGCTCACAGGGACTAGCGGGAAACACCGGGGAGCTGTTTTTT.

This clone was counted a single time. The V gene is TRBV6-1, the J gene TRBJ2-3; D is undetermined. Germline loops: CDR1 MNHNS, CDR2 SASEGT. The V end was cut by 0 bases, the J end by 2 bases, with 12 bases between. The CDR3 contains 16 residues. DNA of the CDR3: TGTGCCAGCAGTGAAGCGTTCCTAGGAGACACAGATACGCAGTATTTT. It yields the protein CASSEAFLGDTDTQYF.

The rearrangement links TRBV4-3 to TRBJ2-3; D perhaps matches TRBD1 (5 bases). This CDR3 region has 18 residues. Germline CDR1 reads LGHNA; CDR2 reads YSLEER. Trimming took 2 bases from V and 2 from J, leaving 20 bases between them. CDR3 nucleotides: TGCGCCAGCAGCCAATTCCCGCCGAGCAGGGATGTCACAGATACGCAGTATTTT. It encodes CASSQFPPSRDVTDTQYF.

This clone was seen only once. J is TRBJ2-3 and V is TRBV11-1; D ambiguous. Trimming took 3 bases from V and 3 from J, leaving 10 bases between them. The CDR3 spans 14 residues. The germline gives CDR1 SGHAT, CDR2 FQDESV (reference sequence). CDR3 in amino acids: CASSFTAGTDTQYF. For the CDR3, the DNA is TGTGCCAGCAGCTTCACCGCCGGGACAGATACGCAGTATTTT.

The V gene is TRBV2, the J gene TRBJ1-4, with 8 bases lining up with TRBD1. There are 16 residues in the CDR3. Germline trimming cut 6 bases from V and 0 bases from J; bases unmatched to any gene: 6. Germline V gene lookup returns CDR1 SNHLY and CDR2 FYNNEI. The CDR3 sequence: CASRRTGTATNEKLFF. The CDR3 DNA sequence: TGTGCCAGCAGAAGGACAGGGACAGCAACTAATGAAAAACTGTTTTTT.

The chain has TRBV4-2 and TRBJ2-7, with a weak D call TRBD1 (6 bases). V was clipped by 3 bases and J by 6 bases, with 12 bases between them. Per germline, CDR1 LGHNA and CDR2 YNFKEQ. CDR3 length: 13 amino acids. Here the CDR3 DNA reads TGTGCCAGCAGCCAGGGGGCGGATTCCGAGCAGTACTTC. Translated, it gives CASSQGADSEQYF.

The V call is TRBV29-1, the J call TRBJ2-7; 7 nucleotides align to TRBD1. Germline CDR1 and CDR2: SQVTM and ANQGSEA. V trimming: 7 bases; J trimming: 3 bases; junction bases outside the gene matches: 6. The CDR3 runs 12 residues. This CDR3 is CSAVRDSYEQYF. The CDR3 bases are TGCAGCGCCGTTAGGGACAGCTACGAGCAGTACTTC.

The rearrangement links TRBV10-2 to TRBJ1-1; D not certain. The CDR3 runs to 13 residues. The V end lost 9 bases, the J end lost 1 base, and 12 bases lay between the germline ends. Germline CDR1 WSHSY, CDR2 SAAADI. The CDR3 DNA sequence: TGCGCCAGTCGTCCGGGAAAGAACACTGAAGCTTTCTTT. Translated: CASRPGKNTEAFF.

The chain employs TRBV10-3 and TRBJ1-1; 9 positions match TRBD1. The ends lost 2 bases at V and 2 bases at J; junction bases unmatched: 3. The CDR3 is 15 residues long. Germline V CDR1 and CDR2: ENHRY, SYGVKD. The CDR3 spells CAISEAGQGNTEAFF. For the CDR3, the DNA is TGTGCCATCAGTGAGGCGGGACAGGGAAACACTGAAGCTTTCTTT.

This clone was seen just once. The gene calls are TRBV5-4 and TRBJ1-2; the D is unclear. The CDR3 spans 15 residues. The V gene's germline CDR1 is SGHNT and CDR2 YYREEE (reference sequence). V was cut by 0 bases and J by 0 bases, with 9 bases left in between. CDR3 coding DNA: TGTGCCAGCAGCTTGGGTTTGGCTTCTAACTATGGCTACACCTTC. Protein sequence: CASSLGLASNYGYTF.